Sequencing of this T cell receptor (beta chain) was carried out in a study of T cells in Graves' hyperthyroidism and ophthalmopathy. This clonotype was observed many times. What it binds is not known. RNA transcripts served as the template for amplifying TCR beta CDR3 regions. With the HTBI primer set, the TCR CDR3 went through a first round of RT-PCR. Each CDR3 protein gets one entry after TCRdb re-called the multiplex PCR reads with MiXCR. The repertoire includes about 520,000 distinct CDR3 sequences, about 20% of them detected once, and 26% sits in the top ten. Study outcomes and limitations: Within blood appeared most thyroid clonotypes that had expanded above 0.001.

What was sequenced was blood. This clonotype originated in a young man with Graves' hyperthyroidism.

The CDR3 DNA follows: TGTGCCAGCAGTTACTCGGGACAGGGATATAATTCACCCCTCCACTTT. This encodes CASSYSGQGYNSPLHF. The V gene is TRBV6-5, the J gene TRBJ1-6, with 9 bases identical to TRBD1. With V trimmed by 0 bases and J by 4 bases, 1 base remained unmatched. CDR1 and CDR2 from the germline V gene are MNHEY and SVGAGI. The CDR3 has 16 residues.